The text below deals with one T cell receptor beta chain. TCRdb keeps only in-frame clones here, not all; method: immunoSEQ multiplex PCR. The sample records more than 45,000 clones, 60% to 85% being singletons. This record comes from a study of blood T cell repertoires in COVID-19. The junction had 4 bases not matched to a gene; V was cut back by 4 bases and J by 1 base. The CDR3 is 14 residues long. Germline CDR1 SGHNT, CDR2 YYREEE (reference sequence). The origin of this receptor is a human donor in a cohort sampled during active COVID-19. The material sequenced was peripheral blood. V usage is TRBV5-4 and J usage is TRBJ2-7, with 8 bases that match TRBD2. The DNA of the CDR3 is TGTGCCAGCAGCCCACGCGGGGGGTCCTACGAGCAGTACTTC. This translates into CASSPRGGSYEQYF.